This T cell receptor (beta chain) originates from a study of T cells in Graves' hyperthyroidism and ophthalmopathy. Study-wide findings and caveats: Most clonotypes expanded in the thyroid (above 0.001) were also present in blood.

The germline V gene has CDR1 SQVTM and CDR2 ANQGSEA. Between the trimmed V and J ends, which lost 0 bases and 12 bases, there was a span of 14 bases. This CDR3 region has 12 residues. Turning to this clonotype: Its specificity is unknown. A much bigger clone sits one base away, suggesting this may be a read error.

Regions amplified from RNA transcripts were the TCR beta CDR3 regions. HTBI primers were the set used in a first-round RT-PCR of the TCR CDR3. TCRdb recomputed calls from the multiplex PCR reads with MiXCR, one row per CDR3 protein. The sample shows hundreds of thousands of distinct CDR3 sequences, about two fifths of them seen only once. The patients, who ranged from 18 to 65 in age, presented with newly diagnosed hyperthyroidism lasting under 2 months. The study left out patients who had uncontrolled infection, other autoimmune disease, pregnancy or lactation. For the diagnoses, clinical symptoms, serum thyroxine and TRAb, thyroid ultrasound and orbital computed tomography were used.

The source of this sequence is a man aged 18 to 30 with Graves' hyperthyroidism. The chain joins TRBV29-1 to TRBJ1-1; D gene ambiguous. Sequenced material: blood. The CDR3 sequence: CSVEDELFRTFF. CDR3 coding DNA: TGCAGCGTTGAAGACGAACTCTTCCGAACTTTCTTT.